This T cell receptor (beta chain) was observed in a study of blood T cell repertoires in COVID-19. Study-wide context: Specimens from acute and convalescent COVID-19 originated in the United States, Italy and Spain. From T cells, B-cell-depleted T cells, or PBMCs came the material, which was cDNA or gDNA.

Germline values: CDR1 KGHDR, CDR2 SFDVKD. V was clipped by 3 bases and J by 0 bases, with 11 bases between them. The CDR3 totals 16 residues. Authors' analysis steps: The authors estimated nucleated cell counts from reference gene primer amplification. Sequenced by immunoSEQ multiplex PCR; TCRdb stores in-frame clones only, minus some. V and J calls and clone size are copied from that table; D and trimming were computed from the DNA. The sample consists of under 100,000 clones, about 85% of them appearing once. V and J are TRBV24-1 and TRBJ2-1; D perhaps matches TRBD2 (5 bases). The sequenced material came from peripheral blood. This TCR came from a man aged 80 or over with active or convalescent COVID-19. The CDR3 nucleotides read TGTGCCACCAGTGATGCAAGCGGTAGCTCCTACAATGAGCAGTTCTTC. As protein: CATSDASGSSYNEQFF.